This T cell receptor beta chain was identified during a study of human T cells and chemical hapten exposure. This clonotype has just a few counts. Antigen unknown. The sample's time point: patch test 3, about 24 weeks after DPC sensitization. Regarding treatment: therapeutic diphenylcyclopropenone sensitization with weekly scalp DPC. Alopecia patients between 18 and 70 years old and suitable for DPC were used as donors. Individual cDNA molecules had unique molecular identifiers attached to them by the library. One entry per CDR3 protein results from TCRdb running MiXCR on the RACE reads. The data hold around 85,000 distinct CDR3 sequences, with 13% observed a single time. The CDR3 has 11 amino acids. CDR1 and CDR2 (germline): SQVTM, ANQGSEA. Trimming left V 6 bases short and J 3 bases short, with 9 bases between. The study's findings and limits: Sensitization with DPC brought no change to TCRs above 1 in 1000 in frequency. Expanded TCRs formed significantly more large CDR3 similarity clusters than controls.

The rearrangement uses TRBV29-1 and TRBJ2-7; a possible D gene is TRBD2 (5 bases). The sequencing here drew on whole blood, taken in connection with sensitization to the hapten diphenylcyclopropenone (DPC). This receptor was obtained from a woman aged 45-65 years with alopecia areata. Some clones in this sample may be carry-over from other donors' samples. CDR3 in DNA: TGCAGCGTGTCTACTAGCTACGAGCAGTACTTC. Translated: CSVSTSYEQYF.